The 11 T cell receptor beta chains below come from one sample, sequenced in a study of cytomegalovirus exposure and HLA in healthy donors. 60 Vbeta and 13 Jbeta primers were used in PCR. Generated by immunoSEQ multiplex PCR, the TCRdb table keeps only in-frame clones and is missing some. The sample table includes 35,000 to 50,000 clones. The specimen was PBMCs. Receptor source: a male donor in good health and CMV-seronegative.

The V call is TRBV19, the J call TRBJ2-5, with D hard to call. Germline values: CDR1 LNHDA, CDR2 SQIVND (reference sequence). The V end lost 3 bases, the J end lost 5 bases, and 10 bases lay between the germline ends. The CDR3 covers 13 residues. The CDR3 loop reads CASSINIGETQYF. CDR3 sequence (DNA): TGTGCCAGTAGTATCAATATTGGCGAGACCCAGTACTTC.

J is TRBJ1-1 and V is TRBV5-1; perhaps TRBD1 as D (6 bases). The V gene lost 0 bases and the J gene lost 3 bases, with 12 bases spanning the gap. The CDR3 covers 15 residues. Germline V CDR1 and CDR2: SGHRS, YFSETQ. The DNA of the CDR3 is TGCGCCAGCAGCTTGGCCTCAGGGGTGGACACTGAAGCTTTCTTT. This sequence encodes CASSLASGVDTEAFF.

V and J are TRBV30 and TRBJ2-5; 11 nucleotides match TRBD2. TRBJ2-7 matches the DNA end more closely, so the J call is doubtful. Germline CDR1 GTSNPN, CDR2 SVGIG (reference sequence). CDR3 length: 15 residues. The chain's CDR3 is CAWSSITSGSYEQYF. In DNA, the CDR3 is TGTGCCTGGAGTTCCATCACTAGCGGGAGCTACGAGCAGTACTTC.

The V gene is TRBV6-1, the J gene TRBJ1-4, with 9 bases matching TRBD1. Germline loops: CDR1 MNHNS, CDR2 SASEGT. This CDR3 has 17 amino acids. Trimming cost V 4 bases and J 8 bases; bases outside gene matches: 14. The CDR3: CASSVLSGGTGSEKLFF. In DNA form, the CDR3 reads TGTGCCAGCAGTGTTCTGAGTGGGGGGACAGGGTCGGAAAAACTGTTTTTT.

The rearrangement joins TRBV7-2 to TRBJ2-7; 10 bases are shared with TRBD2. Germline loops: CDR1 SGHTA, CDR2 FQGNSA. The trim removed 4 bases at V and 0 bases at J, leaving 6 bases unmatched. The CDR3 runs to 16 residues. The CDR3 reads CASSSEVAGGSYEQYF. The CDR3 DNA reads TGTGCCAGCAGCTCCGAGGTAGCGGGAGGCTCCTACGAGCAGTACTTC.

This chain connects TRBV10-3 to TRBJ2-3; 16 bases align to TRBD2. Germline V CDR1 and CDR2: ENHRY, SYGVKD. This CDR3 is 18 amino acids long. V lost 6 bases, J lost 0 bases, and 6 bases stayed unmatched. The CDR3 DNA follows: TGTGCCATCAGGACGGGACTAGCGGGAGGGCATAGCACAGATACGCAGTATTTT. The encoded protein is CAIRTGLAGGHSTDTQYF.

This chain links TRBV6-1 with TRBJ1-5; no clear D gene. The CDR3 extends over 13 amino acids. The germline V gene encodes CDR1 MNHNS and CDR2 SASEGT. V was pared by 2 bases and J by 9 bases, with 11 bases between. The CDR3: CASSEPAARPQHF. The CDR3 region has the DNA TGTGCCAGCAGTGAACCGGCGGCACGGCCCCAGCATTTT.

The chain has TRBV7-8 and TRBJ2-7; 13 bases map to TRBD2. Trimming at V came to 3 bases and at J to 4 bases, leaving 6 bases not matched to a gene. Per the germline V gene, CDR1 is SGHVS and CDR2 is FQNEAQ. CDR3 length: 16 amino acids. CDR3 in DNA: TGTGCCAGCAGCTTCCCCCTACTAGCGGGAGGGTACGAGCAGTACTTC. Its protein product is CASSFPLLAGGYEQYF.

This chain links TRBV6-6 with TRBJ1-5; maybe TRBD1 (6 bases). This CDR3 spans 13 amino acids. V lost 6 bases to trimming and J lost 4 bases, with 10 bases between them. Germline CDR1 reads MNHNY; CDR2 reads SVGAGI (reference sequence). The CDR3 coding sequence is TGTGCCAGCAGGCAACAGGGTAATCAGCCCCAGCATTTT. Translation gives CASRQQGNQPQHF.

V is TRBV7-4 and J is TRBJ1-5; D ambiguous. V was clipped by 1 base and J by 2 bases, with 9 bases between them. CDR1 is SGHVT and CDR2 is SQSDAQ in the germline V gene. This CDR3 spans 15 amino acids. The CDR3 DNA follows: TGTGCCAGCAGCTTAGACGGGAAAGGCAATCAGCCCCAGCATTTT. Amino acid sequence: CASSLDGKGNQPQHF. Based on the CDR3 plus reference TRBV7-4 and TRBJ1-5, the full variable domain is GAGVSQSPRYKVAKRGRDVALRCDSISGHVTLYWYRQTLGQGSEVLTYSQSDAQRDKSGRPSGRFSAERPERSVSTLKIQRTEQGDSAVYLCASSLDGKGNQPQHFGDGTRLSIL.

The CDR3 coding sequence is TGTGCCAGTAGTATAGATTTTGGGACAGGGGGCCAAAACGAGCAGTACTTC. This translates into CASSIDFGTGGQNEQYF. V usage is TRBV19 and J usage is TRBJ2-7, with 12 bases matching TRBD1. With V trimmed by 0 bases and J by 5 bases, 8 bases remained unmatched. The CDR3 sequence is 17 residues long. CDR1 LNHDA and CDR2 SQIVND come from the germline V gene (reference sequence).